Listed here are 5 T cell receptor beta chains from one sample, sequenced in a study of cytomegalovirus exposure and HLA in healthy donors. The PCR had 60 Vbeta and 13 Jbeta primers. The protocol was immunoSEQ multiplex PCR, while the TCRdb copy is restricted to in-frame clones and leaves out a portion. The table lists around 190,000 clones, about four fifths of them singletons. The specimen sequenced was PBMCs. The receptors here all came from a man in his late teens or twenties in good health and CMV-seronegative.

This chain uses TRBV5-3 with TRBJ1-4, with D perhaps matching TRBD1 (6 bases). TRBV5-3 is treated as an ORF (open reading frame) with a function not yet certain. This CDR3 is built from 14 residues. Trimming cost V 5 bases and J 3 bases, with 11 bases left between them. The CDR3 loop reads CARSPGDPNEKLFF. The CDR3 DNA reads TGTGCCAGAAGTCCAGGGGACCCTAATGAAAAACTGTTTTTT.

The V gene is TRBV7-9, the J gene TRBJ2-1; TRBD2 is a possible D gene (6 bases). Trimming took 5 bases from V and 9 from J, leaving 11 bases between them. This CDR3 is 12 amino acids long. Germline V lookup: CDR1 SEHNR, CDR2 FQNEAQ (reference sequence). CDR3 sequence reads: CASSPSSGEQFF. As DNA, the CDR3 is TGTGCCAGCAGCCCCAGTAGCGGTGAGCAGTTCTTC.

In its sample, this clone was seen a few times. V and J are TRBV4-3 and TRBJ1-1; 9 bases are a match to TRBD1. With 0 bases clipped from V and 0 bases from J, the junction kept 8 bases outside the gene matches. This CDR3 has 18 residues. Germline loops: CDR1 LGHNA, CDR2 YSLEER. CDR3 coding DNA: TGCGCCAGCAGCCAAGAGAGGAACAGGGGGCGGCTGAACACTGAAGCTTTCTTT. As protein: CASSQERNRGRLNTEAFF.

This rearrangement joins TRBV27 to TRBJ1-5; D gene unclear. Germline assignment: CDR1 MNHEY and CDR2 SMNVEV (reference sequence). This CDR3 has 14 residues. Between the trimmed V and J ends, which lost 2 bases and 7 bases, there was a span of 12 bases. CDR3 in amino acids: CASSLIGVRQPQHF. CDR3 in DNA: TGTGCCAGCAGTTTAATCGGGGTGCGGCAGCCCCAGCATTTT.

The chain couples TRBV5-1 to TRBJ2-6, with a possible D match to TRBD2 (5 bases). Per germline, CDR1 SGHRS and CDR2 YFSETQ. V was pared by 2 bases and J by 1 base, with 10 bases between. The CDR3 is made up of 16 amino acids. The CDR3 DNA follows: TGCGCCAGCAGCTTAAGGAGGCCGTCTGGGGCCAACGTCCTGACTTTC. Translating it yields CASSLRRPSGANVLTF.